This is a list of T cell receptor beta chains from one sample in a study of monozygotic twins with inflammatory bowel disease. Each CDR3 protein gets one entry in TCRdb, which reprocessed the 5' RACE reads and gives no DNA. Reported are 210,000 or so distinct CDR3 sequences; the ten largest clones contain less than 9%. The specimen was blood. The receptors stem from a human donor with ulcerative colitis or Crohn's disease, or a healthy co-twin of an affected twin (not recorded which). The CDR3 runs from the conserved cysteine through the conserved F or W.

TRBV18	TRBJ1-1	CASSPQTGIPGAFF
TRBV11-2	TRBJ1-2	CASSAAGGNYGYTF
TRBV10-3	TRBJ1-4	CATRRGLDEKLFF
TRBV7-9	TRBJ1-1	CASRDRGDTEAFF
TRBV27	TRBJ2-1	CASSLSGGPYYNEQFF
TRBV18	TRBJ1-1	CASSLTSTNLMNTEAFF
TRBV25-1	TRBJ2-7	CASSAYFEQYF
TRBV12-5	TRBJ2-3	CASGFSSGSTDTQYF
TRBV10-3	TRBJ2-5	CAIRQGETQYF
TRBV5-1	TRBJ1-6	CASSPLGGENSPLHF
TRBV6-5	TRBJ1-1	CASSYSPAHTEAFF
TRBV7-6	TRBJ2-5	CASSLSPGGHQETQYF
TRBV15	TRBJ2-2	CATTTATHSLITGELFF
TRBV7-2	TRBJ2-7	CASSFQGGPYEQYF
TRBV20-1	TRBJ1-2	CSARETGNYGYTF
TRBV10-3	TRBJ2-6	CATAGGAGANVLTF
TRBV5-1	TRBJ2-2	CASRPPGQANTGELFF
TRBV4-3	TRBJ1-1	CASSQDRRGAAFF
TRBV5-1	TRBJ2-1	CASSVSGGAFEQFF
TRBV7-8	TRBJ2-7	CASSRTQSYEQYF
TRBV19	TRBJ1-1	CASSDSLPTEAFF
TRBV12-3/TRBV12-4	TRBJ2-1	CASSVSSGVEQFF
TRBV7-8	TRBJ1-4	CASRNMVSTNEKLFF
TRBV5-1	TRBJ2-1	CASSLGAQNTGGVYNEQFF
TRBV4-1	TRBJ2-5	CASSQLGEWETQYF
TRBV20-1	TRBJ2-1	CSARGLANNEQFF
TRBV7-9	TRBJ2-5	CASSPYSETQYF
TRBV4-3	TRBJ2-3	CASSQGALTDTQYF
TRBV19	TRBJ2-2	CASSPSAGELFF
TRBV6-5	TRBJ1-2	CASSYSGLLRGGYTF
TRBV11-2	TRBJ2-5	CASSEPGEAGLAGGSQETQYF
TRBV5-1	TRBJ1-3	CASTGGLSTSENTIYF
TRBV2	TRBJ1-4	CASSERGAANEKLFF
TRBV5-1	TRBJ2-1	CASSFGTSGNYNEQFF
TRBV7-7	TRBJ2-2	CASSLARTTGELFF
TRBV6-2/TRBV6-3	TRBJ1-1	CASSRTGNTEAFF
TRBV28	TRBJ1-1	CASSTPDASNTEAFF
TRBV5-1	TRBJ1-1	CASSLPPGQGSYTEAFF
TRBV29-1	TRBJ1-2	CSVAGGAGANGYTF
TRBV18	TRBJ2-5	CASSPAAGGKMETQYF
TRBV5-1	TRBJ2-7	CASRGERDEQYF
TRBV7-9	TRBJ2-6	CASSSTGGIGANVLTF
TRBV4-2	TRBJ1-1	CASSQDRSGAGNTEAFF
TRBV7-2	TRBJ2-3	CASSLGASLSTDTQYF
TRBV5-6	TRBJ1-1	CASSRGAGNTEAFF
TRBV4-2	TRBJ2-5	CASSQDGSGGSYQETQYF
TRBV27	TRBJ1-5	CASSFRTDSNQPQHF
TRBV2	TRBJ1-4	CASSADKSSNEKLFF
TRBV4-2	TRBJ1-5	CASSQDWAYDRQPQHF
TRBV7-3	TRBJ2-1	CASSPGTGGPDEQFF
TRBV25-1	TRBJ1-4	CASSGGPRSNEKLFF
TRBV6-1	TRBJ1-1	CASSSPRARGMNTEAFF